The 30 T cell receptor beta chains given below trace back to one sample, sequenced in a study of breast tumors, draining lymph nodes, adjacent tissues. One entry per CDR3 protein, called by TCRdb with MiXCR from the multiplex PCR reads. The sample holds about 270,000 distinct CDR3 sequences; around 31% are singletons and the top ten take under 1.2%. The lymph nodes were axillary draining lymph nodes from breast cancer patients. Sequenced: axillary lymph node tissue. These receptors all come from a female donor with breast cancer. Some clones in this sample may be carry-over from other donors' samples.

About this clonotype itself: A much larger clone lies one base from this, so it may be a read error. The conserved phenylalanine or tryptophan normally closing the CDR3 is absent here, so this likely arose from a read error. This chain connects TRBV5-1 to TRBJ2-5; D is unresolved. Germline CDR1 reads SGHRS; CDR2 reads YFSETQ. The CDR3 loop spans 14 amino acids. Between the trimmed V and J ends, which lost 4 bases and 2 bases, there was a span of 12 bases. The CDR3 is CASSGFDPQETQYL. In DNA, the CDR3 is TGCGCCAGCAGCGGGTTTGATCCTCAAGAGACCCAGTACCTC.

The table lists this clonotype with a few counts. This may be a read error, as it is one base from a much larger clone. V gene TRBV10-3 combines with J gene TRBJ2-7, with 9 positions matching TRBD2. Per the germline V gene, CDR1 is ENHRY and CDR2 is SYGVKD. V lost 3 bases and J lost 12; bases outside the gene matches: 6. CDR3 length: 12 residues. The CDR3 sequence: CAISDLAGERYF. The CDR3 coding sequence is TGTGCCATCAGTGATTTAGCGGGAGAACGGTACTTC.

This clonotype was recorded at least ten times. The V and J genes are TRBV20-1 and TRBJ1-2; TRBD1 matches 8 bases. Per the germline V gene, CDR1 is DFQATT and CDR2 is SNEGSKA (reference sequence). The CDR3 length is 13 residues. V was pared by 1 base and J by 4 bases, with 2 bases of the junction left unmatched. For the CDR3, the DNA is TGCAGTGCTAGAGTCCAGGGGGCCTATGGCTACACCTTC. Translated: CSARVQGAYGYTF.

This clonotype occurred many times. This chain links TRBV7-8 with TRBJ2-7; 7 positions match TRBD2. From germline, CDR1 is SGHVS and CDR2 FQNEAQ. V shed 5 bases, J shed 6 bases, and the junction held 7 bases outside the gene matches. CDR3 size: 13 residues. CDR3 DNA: TGTGCCAGCAGCCCAGGGACTACCTTCGAGCAGTACTTC. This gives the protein CASSPGTTFEQYF.

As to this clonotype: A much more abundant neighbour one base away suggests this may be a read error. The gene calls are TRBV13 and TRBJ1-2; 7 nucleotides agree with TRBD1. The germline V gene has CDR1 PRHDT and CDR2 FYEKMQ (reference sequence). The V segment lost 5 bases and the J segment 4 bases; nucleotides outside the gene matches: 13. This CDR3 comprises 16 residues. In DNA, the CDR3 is TGTGCCAGCAGCCGGCACAGGGGACCTGAATCCTATGGCTACACCTTC. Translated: CASSRHRGPESYGYTF.

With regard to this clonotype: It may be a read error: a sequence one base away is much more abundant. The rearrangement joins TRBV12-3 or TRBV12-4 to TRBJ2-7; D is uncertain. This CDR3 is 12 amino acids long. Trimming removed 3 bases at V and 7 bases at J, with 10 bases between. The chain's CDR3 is CASSFSVQEQYF. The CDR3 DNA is TGTGCCAGCAGTTTCAGTGTGCAGGAGCAGTACTTC.

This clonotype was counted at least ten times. CDR3 sequence reads: CAISLEPFNEQFF. The CDR3 nucleotides read TGTGCCATCAGCCTGGAACCTTTTAATGAGCAGTTCTTC. The V call is TRBV10-3, the J call TRBJ2-1; no clear D. Per germline, CDR1 ENHRY and CDR2 SYGVKD. Trimming pared 6 bases from V and 7 bases from J, leaving 13 bases between. This CDR3 is 13 amino acids long.

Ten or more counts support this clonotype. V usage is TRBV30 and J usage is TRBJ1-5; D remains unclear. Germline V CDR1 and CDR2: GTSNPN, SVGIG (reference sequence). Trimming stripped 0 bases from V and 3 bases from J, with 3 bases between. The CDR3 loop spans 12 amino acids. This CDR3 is CAWSVLNQPQHF. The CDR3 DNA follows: TGTGCCTGGAGTGTACTCAATCAGCCCCAGCATTTT.

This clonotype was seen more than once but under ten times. The CDR3 region is CASSDPGQYSNQPQHF. The CDR3 DNA is TGTGCCAGCAGTGACCCGGGACAGTATAGCAATCAGCCCCAGCATTTT. The chain joins TRBV28 to TRBJ1-5, with TRBD1 matching 7 bases. Germline loops: CDR1 MDHEN, CDR2 SYDVKM. Unmatched junction bases numbered 7, after V lost 5 bases and J lost 0 bases. This CDR3 region has 16 residues. The full variable domain, completed using reference TRBV28 and TRBJ1-5, is DVKVTQSSRYLVKRTGEKVFLECVQDMDHENMFWYRQDPGLGLRLIYFSYDVKMKEKGDIPEGYSVSREKKERFSLILESASTNQTSMYLCASSDPGQYSNQPQHFGDGTRLSIL.

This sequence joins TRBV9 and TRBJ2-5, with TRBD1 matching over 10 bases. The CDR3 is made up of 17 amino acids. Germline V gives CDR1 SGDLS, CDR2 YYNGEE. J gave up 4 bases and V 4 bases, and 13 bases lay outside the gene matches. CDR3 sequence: CASSTSLPGTGAETQYF. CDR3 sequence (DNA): TGTGCCAGCAGCACCTCACTGCCCGGGACAGGGGCAGAGACCCAGTACTTC. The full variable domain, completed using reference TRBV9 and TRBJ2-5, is DSGVTQTPKHLITATGQRVTLRCSPRSGDLSVYWYQQSLDQGLQFLIQYYNGEERAKGNILERFSAQQFPDLHSELNLSSLELGDSALYFCASSTSLPGTGAETQYFGPGTRLLVL.

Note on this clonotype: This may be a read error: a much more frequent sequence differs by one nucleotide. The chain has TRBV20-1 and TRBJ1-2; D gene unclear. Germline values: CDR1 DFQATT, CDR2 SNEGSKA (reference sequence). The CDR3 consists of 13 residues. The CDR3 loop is CSPYRDFNYDYTF. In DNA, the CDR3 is TGCAGTCCCTACCGGGATTTTAACTATGACTACACCTTC.

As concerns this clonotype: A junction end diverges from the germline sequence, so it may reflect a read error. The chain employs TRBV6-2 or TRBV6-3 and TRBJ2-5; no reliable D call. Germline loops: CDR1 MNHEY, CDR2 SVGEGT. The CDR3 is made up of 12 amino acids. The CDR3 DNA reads TGTGCCGGCAGTTTAGGAGATCAGCCCCAGTACTTC. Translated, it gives CAGSLGDQPQYF.

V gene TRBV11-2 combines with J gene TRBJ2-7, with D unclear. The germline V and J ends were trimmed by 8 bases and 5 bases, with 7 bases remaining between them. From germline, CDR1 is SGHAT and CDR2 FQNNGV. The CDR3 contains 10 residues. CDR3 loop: CASGINEQYF. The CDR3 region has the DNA TGTGCCAGCGGGATAAACGAGCAGTACTTC.

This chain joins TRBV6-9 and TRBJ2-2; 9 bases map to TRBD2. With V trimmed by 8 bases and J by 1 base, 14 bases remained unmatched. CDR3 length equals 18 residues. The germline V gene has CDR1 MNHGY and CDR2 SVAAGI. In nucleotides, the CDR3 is TGTGCCAGCCAGCCCTGGGTAGCGGGAGTCGGGAACACCGGGGAGCTGTTTTTT. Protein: CASQPWVAGVGNTGELFF.

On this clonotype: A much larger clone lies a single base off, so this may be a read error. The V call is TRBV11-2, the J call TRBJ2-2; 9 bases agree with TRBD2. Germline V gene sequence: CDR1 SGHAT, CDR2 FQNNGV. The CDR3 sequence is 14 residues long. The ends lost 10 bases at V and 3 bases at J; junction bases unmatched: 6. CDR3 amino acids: CATQAGGHTGELFF. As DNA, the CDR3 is TGTGCCACCCAAGCGGGAGGTCACACCGGGGAGCTGTTTTTT.

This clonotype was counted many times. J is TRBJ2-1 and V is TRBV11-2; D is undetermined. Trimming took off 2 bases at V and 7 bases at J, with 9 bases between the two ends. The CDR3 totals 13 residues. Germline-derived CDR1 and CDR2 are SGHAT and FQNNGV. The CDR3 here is CASSLTYINEQFF. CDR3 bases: TGTGCCAGCAGCTTAACATATATAAATGAGCAGTTCTTC.

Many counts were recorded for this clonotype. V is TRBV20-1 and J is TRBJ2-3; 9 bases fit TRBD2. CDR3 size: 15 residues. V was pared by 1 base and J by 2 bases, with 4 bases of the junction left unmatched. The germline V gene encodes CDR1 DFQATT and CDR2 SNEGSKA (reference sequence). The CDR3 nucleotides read TGCAGTGCTAGAGTTAGCGGGAGAGCCACAGATACGCAGTATTTT. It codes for CSARVSGRATDTQYF.

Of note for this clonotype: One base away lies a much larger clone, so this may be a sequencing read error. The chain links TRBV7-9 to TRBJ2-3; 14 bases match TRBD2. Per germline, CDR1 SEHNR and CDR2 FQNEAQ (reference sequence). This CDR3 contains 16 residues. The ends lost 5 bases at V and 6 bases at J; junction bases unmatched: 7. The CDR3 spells CASSQGTSGRGDTQYF. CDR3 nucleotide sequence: TGTGCCAGCAGCCAAGGGACTAGCGGGAGAGGGGATACGCAGTATTTT.

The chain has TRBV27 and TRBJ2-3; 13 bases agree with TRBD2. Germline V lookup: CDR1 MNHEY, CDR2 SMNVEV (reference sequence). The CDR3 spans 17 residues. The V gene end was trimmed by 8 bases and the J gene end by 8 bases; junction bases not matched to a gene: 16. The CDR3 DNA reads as TGTGCCAGCCTCCGATGGGGACTAGCGGGATTCGCGGGTACGCAGTATTTT. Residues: CASLRWGLAGFAGTQYF.

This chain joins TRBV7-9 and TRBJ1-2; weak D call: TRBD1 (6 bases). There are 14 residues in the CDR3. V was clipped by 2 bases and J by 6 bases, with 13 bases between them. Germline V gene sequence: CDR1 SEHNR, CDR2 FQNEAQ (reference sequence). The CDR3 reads CASSLIQGRDGYTF. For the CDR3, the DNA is TGTGCCAGCAGCTTAATCCAGGGGAGAGATGGCTACACCTTC.

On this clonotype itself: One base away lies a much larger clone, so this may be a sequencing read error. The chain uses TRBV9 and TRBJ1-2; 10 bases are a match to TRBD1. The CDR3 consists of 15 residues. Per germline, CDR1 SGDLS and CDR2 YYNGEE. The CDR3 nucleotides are TGTGCCAGCAGCGTAACCGGGACAGGGGACTATGGCTCCACCTTC. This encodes CASSVTGTGDYGSTF.

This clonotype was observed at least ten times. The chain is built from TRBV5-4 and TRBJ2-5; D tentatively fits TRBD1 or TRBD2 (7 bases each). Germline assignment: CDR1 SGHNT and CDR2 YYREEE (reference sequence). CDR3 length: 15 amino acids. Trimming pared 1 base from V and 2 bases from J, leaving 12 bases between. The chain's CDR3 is CASSLRQGGQETQYF. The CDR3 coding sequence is TGTGCCAGCAGCTTGCGTCAGGGGGGGCAAGAGACCCAGTACTTC.

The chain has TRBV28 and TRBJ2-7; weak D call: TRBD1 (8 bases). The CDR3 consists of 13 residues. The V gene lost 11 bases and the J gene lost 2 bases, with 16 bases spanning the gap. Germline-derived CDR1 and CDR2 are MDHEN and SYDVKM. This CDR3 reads CAGGGQVPYEQYF. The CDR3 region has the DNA TGTGCCGGGGGGGGACAGGTTCCCTACGAGCAGTACTTC.

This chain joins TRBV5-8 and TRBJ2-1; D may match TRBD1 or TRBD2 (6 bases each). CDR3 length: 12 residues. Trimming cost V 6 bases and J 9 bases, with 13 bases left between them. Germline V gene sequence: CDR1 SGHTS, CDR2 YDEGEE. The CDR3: CASTRGDTEQFF. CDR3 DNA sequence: TGTGCCAGCACAAGGGGGGACACTGAGCAGTTCTTC.

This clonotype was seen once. The CDR3 protein is CASRGLAGGRYEQFF. CDR3 nucleotides: TGTGCCAGCAGAGGACTAGCGGGAGGGCGCTATGAGCAGTTCTTC. The chain joins TRBV7-2 to TRBJ2-1, with 15 bases fitting TRBD2. CDR1 and CDR2 from the germline V gene are SGHTA and FQGNSA. Trimming at V came to 6 bases and at J to 8 bases, leaving 5 bases not matched to a gene. This CDR3 is 15 amino acids long.

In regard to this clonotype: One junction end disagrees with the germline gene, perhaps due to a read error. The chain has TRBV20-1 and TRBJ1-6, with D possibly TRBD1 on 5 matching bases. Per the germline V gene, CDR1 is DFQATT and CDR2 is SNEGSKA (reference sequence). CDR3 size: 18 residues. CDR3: CSAGFKGLQSSYDSPLHF. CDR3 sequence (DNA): TGCAGTGCTGGTTTCAAGGGGCTGCAGAGCTCCTATGATTCACCCCTCCACTTT.

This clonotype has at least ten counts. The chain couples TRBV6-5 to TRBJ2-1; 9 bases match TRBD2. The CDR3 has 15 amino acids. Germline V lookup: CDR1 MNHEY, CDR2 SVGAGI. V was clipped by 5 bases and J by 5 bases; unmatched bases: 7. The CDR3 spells CASSPAGGSHNEQFF. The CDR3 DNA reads TGTGCCAGCAGTCCCGCGGGAGGGTCCCACAATGAGCAGTTCTTC.

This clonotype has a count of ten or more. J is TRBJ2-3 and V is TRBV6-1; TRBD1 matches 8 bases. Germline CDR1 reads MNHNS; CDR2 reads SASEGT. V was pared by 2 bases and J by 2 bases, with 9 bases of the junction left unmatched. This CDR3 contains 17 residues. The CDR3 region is CASSETLGQGYTDTQYF. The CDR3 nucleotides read TGTGCCAGCAGTGAAACGTTAGGACAGGGCTACACAGATACGCAGTATTTT.

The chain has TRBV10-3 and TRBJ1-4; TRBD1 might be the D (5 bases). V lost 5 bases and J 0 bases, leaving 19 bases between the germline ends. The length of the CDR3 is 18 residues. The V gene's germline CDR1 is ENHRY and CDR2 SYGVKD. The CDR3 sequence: CAISITLTVSATNEKLFF. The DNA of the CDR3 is TGTGCCATCAGTATCACCTTGACAGTTTCTGCAACTAATGAAAAACTGTTTTTT.

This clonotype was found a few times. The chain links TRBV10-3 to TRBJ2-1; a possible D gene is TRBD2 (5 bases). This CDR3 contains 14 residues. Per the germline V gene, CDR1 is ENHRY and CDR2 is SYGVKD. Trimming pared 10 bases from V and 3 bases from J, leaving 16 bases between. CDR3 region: CASTRVFDYNEQFF. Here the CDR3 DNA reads TGTGCCAGCACTAGGGTTTTCGACTACAATGAGCAGTTCTTC.